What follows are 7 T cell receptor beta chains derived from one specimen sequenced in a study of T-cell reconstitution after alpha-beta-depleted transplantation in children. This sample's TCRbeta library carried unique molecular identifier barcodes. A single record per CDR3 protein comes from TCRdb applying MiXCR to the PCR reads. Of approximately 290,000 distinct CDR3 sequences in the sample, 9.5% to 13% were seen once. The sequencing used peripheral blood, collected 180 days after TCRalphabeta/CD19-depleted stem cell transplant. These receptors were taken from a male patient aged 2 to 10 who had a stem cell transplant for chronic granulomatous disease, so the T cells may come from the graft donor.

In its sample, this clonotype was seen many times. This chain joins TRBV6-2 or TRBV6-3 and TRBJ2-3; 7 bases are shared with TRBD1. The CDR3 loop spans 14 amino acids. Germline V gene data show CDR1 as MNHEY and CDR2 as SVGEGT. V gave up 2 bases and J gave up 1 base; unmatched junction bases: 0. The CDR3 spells CASSYDRGTDTQYF. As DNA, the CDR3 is TGTGCCAGCAGTTACGACAGGGGCACAGATACGCAGTATTTT.

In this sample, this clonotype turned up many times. CDR3 sequence: CSVEIGQVSAFF. For the CDR3, the DNA is TGCAGCGTTGAAATAGGACAGGTATCAGCTTTCTTT. The chain recombines TRBV29-1 with TRBJ1-1; 7 bases map to TRBD1. Germline CDR1 SQVTM, CDR2 ANQGSEA. The CDR3 runs 12 residues. The V gene end was trimmed by 2 bases and the J gene end by 10 bases; junction bases not matched to a gene: 7.

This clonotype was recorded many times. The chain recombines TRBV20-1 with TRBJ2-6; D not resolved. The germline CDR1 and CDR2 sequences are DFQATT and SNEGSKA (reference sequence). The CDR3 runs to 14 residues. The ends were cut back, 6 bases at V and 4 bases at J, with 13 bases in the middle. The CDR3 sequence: CSAARPGGANVLTF. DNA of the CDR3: TGCAGTGCGGCCCGACCCGGAGGGGCCAACGTCCTGACTTTC.

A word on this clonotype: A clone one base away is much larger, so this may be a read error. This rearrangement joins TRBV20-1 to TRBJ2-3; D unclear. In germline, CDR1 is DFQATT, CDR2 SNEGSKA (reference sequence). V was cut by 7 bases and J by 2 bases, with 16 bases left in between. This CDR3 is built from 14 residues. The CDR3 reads CSVGTRAFTDTQYF. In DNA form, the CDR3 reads TGCAGTGTTGGAACACGAGCCTTCACAGATACGCAGTATTTT.

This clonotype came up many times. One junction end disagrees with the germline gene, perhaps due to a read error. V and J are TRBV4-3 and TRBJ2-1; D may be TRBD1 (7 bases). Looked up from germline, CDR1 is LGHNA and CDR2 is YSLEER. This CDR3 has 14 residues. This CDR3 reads CASGQGGQYNEQFF. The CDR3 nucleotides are TGCGCCAGCGGCCAGGGGGGACAATACAATGAGCAGTTCTTC.

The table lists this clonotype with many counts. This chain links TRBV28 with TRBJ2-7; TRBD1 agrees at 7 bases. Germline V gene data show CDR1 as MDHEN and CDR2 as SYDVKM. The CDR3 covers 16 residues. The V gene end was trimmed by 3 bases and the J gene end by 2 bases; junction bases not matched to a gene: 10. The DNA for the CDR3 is TGTGCCAGCAGTTTCCACCTCCGGGACAGAACCTACGAGCAGTACTTC. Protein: CASSFHLRDRTYEQYF.

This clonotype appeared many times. The CDR3 DNA reads TGTGCCACCAGCAGAGATCAAGCGGGGGAGACCCAGTACTTC. This gives the protein CATSRDQAGETQYF. The chain links TRBV15 to TRBJ2-5; 7 bases line up with TRBD2. The ends lost 0 bases at V and 5 bases at J; junction bases unmatched: 3. The CDR3 is made up of 14 amino acids. Germline V CDR1 and CDR2: LNHNV, YYDKDF (reference sequence).